Shown below are 2 T cell receptor beta chains from a single sample sequenced in a study of siplizumab effects on memory and regulatory T cells. This table comes from immunoSEQ multiplex PCR, and its TCRdb copy is limited to in-frame clones, with some not included. The table includes 100,000 to 110,000 clones, about 91% detected once. The source material was CD4+ T cells sorted from blood. All receptors come from a human donor in good health.

The chain uses TRBV6-6 and TRBJ2-4; no firm D call. From germline, CDR1 is MNHNY and CDR2 SVGAGI (reference sequence). This CDR3 contains 15 residues. The V end was cut by 7 bases, the J end by 0 bases, with 13 bases between. In DNA form, the CDR3 reads TGTGCCAGCACCTACTCACAGCTAGCCAAAAACATTCAGTACTTC. Encoded protein: CASTYSQLAKNIQYF.

This chain uses TRBV30 with TRBJ2-3, with D perhaps matching TRBD2 (5 bases). V dropped 3 bases and J dropped 1 base, with 11 bases sitting between them. Germline values: CDR1 GTSNPN, CDR2 SVGIG (reference sequence). The CDR3 runs 14 residues. The chain's CDR3 is CAWRGDPGTDTQYF. The CDR3 region has the DNA TGTGCCTGGAGGGGAGATCCGGGCACAGATACGCAGTATTTT.